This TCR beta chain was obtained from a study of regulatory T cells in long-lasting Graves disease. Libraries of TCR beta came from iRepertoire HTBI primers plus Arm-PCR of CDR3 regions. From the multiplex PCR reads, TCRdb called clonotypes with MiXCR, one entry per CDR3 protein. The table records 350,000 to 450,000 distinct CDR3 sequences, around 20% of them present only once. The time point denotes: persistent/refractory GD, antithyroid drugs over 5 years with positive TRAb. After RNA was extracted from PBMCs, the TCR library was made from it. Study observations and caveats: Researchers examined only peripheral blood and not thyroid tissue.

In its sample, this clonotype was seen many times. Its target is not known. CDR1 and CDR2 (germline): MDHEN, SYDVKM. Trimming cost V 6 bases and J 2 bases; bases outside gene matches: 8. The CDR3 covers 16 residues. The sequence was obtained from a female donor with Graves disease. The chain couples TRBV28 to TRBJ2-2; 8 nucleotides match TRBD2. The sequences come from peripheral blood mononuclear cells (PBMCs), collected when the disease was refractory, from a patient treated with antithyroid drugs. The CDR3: CASSLTGGANTGELFF. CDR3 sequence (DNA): TGTGCCAGCAGCTTAACGGGAGGGGCAAACACCGGGGAGCTGTTTTTT.